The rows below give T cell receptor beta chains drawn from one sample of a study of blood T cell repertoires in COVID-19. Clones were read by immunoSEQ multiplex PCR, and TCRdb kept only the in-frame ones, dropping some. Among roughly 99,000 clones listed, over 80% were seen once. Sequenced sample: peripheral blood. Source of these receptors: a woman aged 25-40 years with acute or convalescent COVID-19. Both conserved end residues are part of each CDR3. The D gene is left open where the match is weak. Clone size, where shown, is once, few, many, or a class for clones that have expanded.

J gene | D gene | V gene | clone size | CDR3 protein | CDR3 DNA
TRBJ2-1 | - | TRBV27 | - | CASRADYNEQFF | TGTGCCAGCAGGGCCGACTACAATGAGCAGTTCTTC
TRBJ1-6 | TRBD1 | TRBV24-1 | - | CATSEDRANSPLHF | TGTGCCACCAGTGAAGACAGGGCTAATTCACCCCTCCACTTT
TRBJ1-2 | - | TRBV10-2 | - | CASSESSDVYGYTF | TGCGCCAGCAGTGAGTCCAGTGATGTCTATGGCTACACCTTC
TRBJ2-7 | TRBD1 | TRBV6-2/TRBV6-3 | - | CASSSPVGQGSYEQYF | TGTGCCAGCAGTTCCCCGGTCGGACAGGGCAGCTACGAGCAGTACTTC
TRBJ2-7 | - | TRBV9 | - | CASSSGVSAYEQYF | TGTGCCAGCAGCTCAGGGGTCTCTGCCTACGAGCAGTACTTC
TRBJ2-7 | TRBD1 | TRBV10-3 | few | CATTPGQTYEQYF | TGTGCCACTACCCCGGGACAGACCTACGAGCAGTACTTC
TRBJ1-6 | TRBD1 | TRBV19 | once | CASNDRGTFGLHF | TGTGCCAGTAATGACAGGGGGACTTTTGGCCTCCACTTT
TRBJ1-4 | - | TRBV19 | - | CASTLRHPPRHEKLFF | TGTGCCAGTACCCTTCGACACCCTCCAAGGCATGAAAAACTGTTTTTT
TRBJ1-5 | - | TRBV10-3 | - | CAISDPNQPQHF | TGTGCCATCAGTGACCCGAATCAGCCCCAGCATTTT
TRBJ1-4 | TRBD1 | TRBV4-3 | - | CASSQGIQGAGGEKLFF | TGCGCCAGCAGCCAAGGCATTCAGGGGGCAGGGGGTGAAAAACTGTTTTTT
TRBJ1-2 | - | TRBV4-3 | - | CASSQESGKYGYTF | TGCGCCAGCAGCCAAGAGTCAGGAAAATATGGCTACACCTTC
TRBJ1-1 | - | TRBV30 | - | CAWSTGMNTEAFF | TGTGCCTGGAGTACAGGAATGAACACTGAAGCTTTCTTT
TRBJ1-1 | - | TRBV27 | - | CASSHRTARNTEAFF | TGTGCCAGCAGTCACAGGACAGCAAGGAACACTGAAGCTTTCTTT
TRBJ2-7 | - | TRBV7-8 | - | CASSLKDWYEQYF | TGTGCCAGCAGCCTCAAGGACTGGTACGAGCAGTACTTC
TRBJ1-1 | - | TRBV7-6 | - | CASSFGGRGNTEAFF | TGTGCCAGCAGCTTTGGTGGCAGGGGGAACACTGAAGCTTTCTTT
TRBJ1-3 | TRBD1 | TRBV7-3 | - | CASSLDREPSGNTIYF | TGTGCCAGCAGCCTTGACAGGGAGCCCTCTGGAAACACCATATATTTT
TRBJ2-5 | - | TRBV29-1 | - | CSVPRTAETQYF | TGCAGCGTTCCTAGGACAGCAGAGACCCAGTACTTC
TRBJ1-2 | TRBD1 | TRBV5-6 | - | CASSGTGWAYGYTF | TGTGCCAGCAGCGGGACAGGGTGGGCCTATGGCTACACCTTC
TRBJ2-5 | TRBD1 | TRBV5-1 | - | CASSAGTGEETQYF | TGCGCCAGCAGCGCCGGGACAGGGGAAGAGACCCAGTACTTC
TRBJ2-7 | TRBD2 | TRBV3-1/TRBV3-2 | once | CASSQESWLRGLAGVNSGDEQYF | TGTGCCAGCAGCCAAGAAAGCTGGCTGAGGGGACTAGCGGGAGTTAATAGCGGCGACGAGCAGTACTTC
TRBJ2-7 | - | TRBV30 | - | CAWSPTGFSYEQYF | TGTGCCTGGAGCCCCACAGGTTTCTCCTACGAGCAGTACTTC
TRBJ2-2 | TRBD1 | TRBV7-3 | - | CASSLVGGGNTGELFF | TGTGCCAGCAGCTTAGTAGGGGGCGGCAACACCGGGGAGCTGTTTTTT
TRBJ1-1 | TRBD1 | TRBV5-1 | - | CASSLDLTGEYTEAFF | TGCGCCAGCAGCTTAGACCTGACAGGGGAATACACTGAAGCTTTCTTT
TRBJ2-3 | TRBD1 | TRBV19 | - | CASSIRQGSTDTQYF | TGTGCCAGTAGTATCCGACAGGGGAGCACAGATACGCAGTATTTT
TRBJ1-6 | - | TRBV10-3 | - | CAISESSGLNNSPLHF | TGTGCCATCAGTGAGTCGAGCGGACTGAATAATTCACCCCTCCACTTT
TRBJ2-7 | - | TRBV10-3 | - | CAISGQERRAYEQYF | TGTGCCATCAGTGGTCAGGAGAGGCGGGCCTACGAGCAGTACTTC
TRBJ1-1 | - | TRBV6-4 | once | CASRRDRDTEAFF | TGTGCCAGCAGACGGGATCGGGACACTGAAGCTTTCTTT
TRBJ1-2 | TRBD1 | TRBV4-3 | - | CASSQGAGGWKDYGYTF | TGCGCCAGCAGCCAAGGGGCAGGGGGCTGGAAGGACTATGGCTACACCTTC
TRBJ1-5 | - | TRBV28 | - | CASSLWQGNQPQHF | TGTGCCAGCAGTTTGTGGCAGGGGAATCAGCCCCAGCATTTT
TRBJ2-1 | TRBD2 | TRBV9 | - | CASSARGTTSGYNEQFF | TGTGCCAGCAGCGCCCGTGGGACGACTAGCGGTTACAATGAGCAGTTCTTC
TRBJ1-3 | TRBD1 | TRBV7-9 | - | CASSLAFGTGLTGNTIYF | TGTGCCAGCAGCTTAGCGTTCGGGACAGGGTTGACTGGAAACACCATATATTTT
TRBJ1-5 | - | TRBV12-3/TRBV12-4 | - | CASSPRQPQHF | TGTGCCAGCAGCCCGCGTCAGCCCCAGCATTTT
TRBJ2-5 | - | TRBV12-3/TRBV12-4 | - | CASHREGETQYF | TGTGCCAGCCACAGGGAGGGAGAGACCCAGTACTTC
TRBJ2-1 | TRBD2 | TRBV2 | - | CASTEAGTRYNEQFF | TGTGCCAGCACTGAGGCCGGGACTAGATACAATGAGCAGTTCTTC
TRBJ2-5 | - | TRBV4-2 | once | CASSQIHRMETQYF | TGTGCCAGCAGCCAAATACACAGGATGGAGACCCAGTACTTC
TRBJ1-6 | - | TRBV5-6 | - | CASSLARGPLHF | TGTGCCAGCAGCTTGGCCAGGGGTCCCCTCCACTTT